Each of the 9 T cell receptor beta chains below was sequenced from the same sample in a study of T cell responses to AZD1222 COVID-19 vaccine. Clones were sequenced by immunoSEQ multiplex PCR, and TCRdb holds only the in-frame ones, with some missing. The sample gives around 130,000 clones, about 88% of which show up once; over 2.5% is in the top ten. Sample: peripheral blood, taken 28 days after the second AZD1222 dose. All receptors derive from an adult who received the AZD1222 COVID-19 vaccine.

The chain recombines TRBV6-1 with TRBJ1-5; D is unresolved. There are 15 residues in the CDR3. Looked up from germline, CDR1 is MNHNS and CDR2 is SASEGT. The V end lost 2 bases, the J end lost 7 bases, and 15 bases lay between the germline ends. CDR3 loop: CASSENRGRRQPQHF. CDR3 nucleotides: TGTGCCAGCAGTGAAAACCGGGGTAGGCGACAGCCCCAGCATTTT.

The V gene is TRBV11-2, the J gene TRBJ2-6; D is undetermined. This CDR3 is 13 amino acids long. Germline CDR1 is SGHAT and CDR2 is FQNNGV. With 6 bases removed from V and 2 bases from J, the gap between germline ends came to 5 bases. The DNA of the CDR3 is TGTGCCAGCAGGATAACTGGGGCCAACGTCCTGACTTTC. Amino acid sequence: CASRITGANVLTF. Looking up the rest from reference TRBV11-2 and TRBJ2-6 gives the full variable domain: EAGVAQSPRYKIIEKRQSVAFWCNPISGHATLYWYQQILGQGPKLLIQFQNNGVVDDSQLPKDRFSAERLKGVDSTLKIQPAKLEDSAVYLCASRITGANVLTFGAGSRLTVL.

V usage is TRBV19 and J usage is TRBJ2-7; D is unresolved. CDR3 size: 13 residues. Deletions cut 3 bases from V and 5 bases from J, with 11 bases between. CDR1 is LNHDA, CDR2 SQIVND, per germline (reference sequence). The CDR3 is CASSIIKGNEQYF. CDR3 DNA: TGTGCCAGTAGTATTATTAAGGGTAACGAGCAGTACTTC.

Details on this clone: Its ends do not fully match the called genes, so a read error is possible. The CDR3 coding sequence is TGTGCCAGCAGCGCGGGACTTCAAGCGACCCAGTACTTC. It codes for CASSAGLQATQYF. The chain has TRBV7-2 and TRBJ2-5; perhaps TRBD2 as D (6 bases). This CDR3 contains 13 residues. The germline V gene encodes CDR1 SGHTA and CDR2 FQGNSA. The full variable domain, in which reference TRBV7-2 and TRBJ2-5 provide the parts outside the CDR3, is GAGVSQSPSNKVTEKGKDVELRCDPISGHTALYWYRQSLGQGLEFLIYFQGNSAPDKSGLPSDRFSAERTGGSVSTLTIQRTQQEDSAVYLCASSAGLQATQYFGPGTRLLVL.

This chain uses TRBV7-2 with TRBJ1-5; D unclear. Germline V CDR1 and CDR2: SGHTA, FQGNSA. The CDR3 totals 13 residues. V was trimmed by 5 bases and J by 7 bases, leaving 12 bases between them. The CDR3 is CASSVERKQPQHF. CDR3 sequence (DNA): TGTGCCAGCAGCGTAGAAAGGAAACAGCCCCAGCATTTT.

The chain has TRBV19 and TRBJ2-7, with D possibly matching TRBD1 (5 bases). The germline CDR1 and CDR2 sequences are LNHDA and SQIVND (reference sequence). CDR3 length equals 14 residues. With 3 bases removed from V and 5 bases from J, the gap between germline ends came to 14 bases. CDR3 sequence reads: CASSILQGKNEQYF. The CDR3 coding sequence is TGTGCCAGTAGTATCTTGCAGGGCAAGAACGAGCAGTACTTC. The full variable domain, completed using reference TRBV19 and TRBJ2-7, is DGGITQSPKYLFRKEGQNVTLSCEQNLNHDAMYWYRQDPGQGLRLIYYSQIVNDFQKGDIAEGYSVSREKKESFPLTVTSAQKNPTAFYLCASSILQGKNEQYFGPGTRLTVT.

In DNA, the CDR3 is TGTGCCAGCAGTTTACGGACAGTGATGTTTTTT. Protein: CASSLRTVMFF. The chain links TRBV28 to TRBJ2-2; possible D gene TRBD1, 6 bases. There are 11 residues in the CDR3. CDR1 and CDR2 from the germline V gene are MDHEN and SYDVKM. Trimming stripped 2 bases from V and 15 bases from J, with 10 bases between.

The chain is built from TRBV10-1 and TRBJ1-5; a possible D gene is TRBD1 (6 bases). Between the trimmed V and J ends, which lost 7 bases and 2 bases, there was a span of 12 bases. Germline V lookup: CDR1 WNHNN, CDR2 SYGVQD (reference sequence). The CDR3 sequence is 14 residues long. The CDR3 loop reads CASIQQGCNQPQHF. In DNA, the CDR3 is TGCGCCAGCATACAACAGGGATGCAATCAGCCCCAGCATTTT.

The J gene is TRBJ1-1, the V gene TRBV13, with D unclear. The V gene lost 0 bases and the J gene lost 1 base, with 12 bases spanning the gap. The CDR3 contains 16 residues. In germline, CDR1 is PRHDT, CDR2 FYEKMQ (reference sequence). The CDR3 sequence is CASSLGSFRGNTEAFF. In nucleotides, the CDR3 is TGTGCCAGCAGCTTAGGATCCTTTCGGGGGAACACTGAAGCTTTCTTT. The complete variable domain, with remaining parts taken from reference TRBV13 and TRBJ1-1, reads AAGVIQSPRHLIKEKRETATLKCYPIPRHDTVYWYQQGPGQDPQFLISFYEKMQSDKGSIPDRFSAQQFSDYHSELNMSSLELGDSALYFCASSLGSFRGNTEAFFGQGTRLTVV.